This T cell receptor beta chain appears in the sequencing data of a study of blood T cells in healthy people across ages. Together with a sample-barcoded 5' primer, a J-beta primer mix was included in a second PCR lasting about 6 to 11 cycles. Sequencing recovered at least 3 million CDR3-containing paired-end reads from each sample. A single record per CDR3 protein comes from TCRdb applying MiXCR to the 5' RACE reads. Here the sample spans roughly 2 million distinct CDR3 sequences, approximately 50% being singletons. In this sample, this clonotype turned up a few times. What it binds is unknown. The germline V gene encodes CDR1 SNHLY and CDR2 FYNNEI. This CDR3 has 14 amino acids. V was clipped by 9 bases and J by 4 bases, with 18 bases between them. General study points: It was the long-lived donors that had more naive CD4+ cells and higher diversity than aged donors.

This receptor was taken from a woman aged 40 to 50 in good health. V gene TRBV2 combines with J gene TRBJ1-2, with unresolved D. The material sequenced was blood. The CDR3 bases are TGTGCCAGACAAGACCCAAGTCCCTTCTATGGCTACACCTTC. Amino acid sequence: CARQDPSPFYGYTF.